This T cell receptor beta chain was sequenced in a study of cytomegalovirus exposure and HLA in healthy donors. General study results and limits: Likely technical artifact: a cluster of highly shared sequence variants. Most TCR sequences were seen very rarely across donors, but some public TCRs occurred in many.

With 0 bases removed from V and 6 bases from J, the gap between germline ends came to 6 bases. From germline, CDR1 is SGHNT and CDR2 YENEEA. CDR3 length: 13 residues. Details on this clone: The target antigen is unknown.

Use of 60 Vbeta and 13 Jbeta primers characterized the PCR. The repertoire was sequenced with immunoSEQ multiplex PCR; TCRdb's copy has only in-frame clones and lacks some. This sample's table reports 100,000 or so clones. Sequencing used PBMCs. The chain combines TRBV11-3 with TRBJ2-1; D gene unclear. This clonotype was sampled from a woman aged 25 to 45 in good health and CMV-seronegative. The CDR3, as DNA: TGTGCCAGCAGCTTAGAGACGGGCAATGAGCAGTTCTTC. It is translated as CASSLETGNEQFF.